This T cell receptor (beta chain) was identified during a study of blood T cell repertoires in COVID-19. Study context: Donors in the United States, Italy and Spain gave samples during acute or convalescent COVID-19. T cells, B-cell-depleted T cells, or PBMCs provided the cDNA or gDNA that served as material.

Original processing notes: Researchers report that nucleated cell counts were estimated from reference gene primer amplification. The assay was immunoSEQ multiplex PCR, and TCRdb's table has in-frame clones only and misses some. The V and J calls and clone size come from that table; D and trimming were worked out from the DNA. The profile covers under 200,000 clones, with roughly four fifths appearing a single time and around 14% taken by the ten largest. This receptor was obtained from a man aged 25-45 years with active or convalescent COVID-19. Source material: peripheral blood.

The CDR3 region has the DNA TGTGCCAGCTCACCGGGAAGTGGCCGGGGGGCCGAGACCCAGTACTTC. This gives the protein CASSPGSGRGAETQYF. V and J are TRBV18 and TRBJ2-5; a weak D match, TRBD2 (7 bases). CDR1 KGHSH and CDR2 LQKENI come from the germline V gene. Trimming pared 3 bases from V and 5 bases from J, leaving 19 bases between. The CDR3 extends over 16 amino acids.